These 29 T cell receptor beta chains came from one sample sequenced in a study of CD8+CD57+ T cells in acquired aplastic anemia. Patients selected for sequencing had displayed CD8+CD57+ cell expansion by flow cytometry. TCR beta VDJ and CDR3 were profiled, and genomic DNA was the template. TCRdb re-derived calls from the reads in MiXCR, one entry per CDR3 protein. The sample includes about 120,000 distinct CDR3 sequences, roughly 55% of them seen just once. Material: sorted CD4+, CD8+, or CD8+CD57+ T cells (not recorded which) from PBMCs. The origin of the receptors is a human donor with aplastic anemia.

This rearrangement joins TRBV19 to TRBJ2-1; the match to TRBD1 covers 8 bases. Trimming took 7 bases from V and 5 from J; bases not matched to a gene: 7. Germline-derived CDR1 and CDR2 are LNHDA and SQIVND (reference sequence). This CDR3 comprises 14 residues. CDR3: CASTVGTGNNEQFF. The DNA for the CDR3 is TGTGCCAGTACCGTCGGGACAGGAAACAATGAGCAGTTCTTC.

The CDR3 DNA follows: TGTGCCAGCAGCTTCGGCAGGGGCGAGCAGTACTTC. Amino acid sequence: CASSFGRGEQYF. The J gene is TRBJ2-7, the V gene TRBV7-9; possibly TRBD1 for D (6 bases). V lost 3 bases and J lost 6, with 9 bases in between. This CDR3 is 12 amino acids long. Germline values: CDR1 SEHNR, CDR2 FQNEAQ (reference sequence).

This clonotype appeared a few times. This chain connects TRBV7-9 to TRBJ1-6, with unresolved D. Trimming shortened V by 2 bases and J by 7 bases, and 6 bases separated the two germline ends. This CDR3 has 13 amino acids. Per germline, CDR1 SEHNR and CDR2 FQNEAQ (reference sequence). CDR3 nucleotides: TGTGCCAGCAGCTTACCTGCGAATTCACCCCTCCACTTT. Residues: CASSLPANSPLHF.

On this clonotype itself: At one end the junction does not follow the germline gene, possibly because of a read error. The chain is built from TRBV12-3 or TRBV12-4 and TRBJ2-1; D possibly corresponds to TRBD2 (5 bases). The length of the CDR3 is 12 residues. The CDR3 DNA reads TGTGCCAGCAGTACTAGGGCGGTTAGGCAGTCCTTC. The encoded protein is CASSTRAVRQSF.

This chain links TRBV20-1 with TRBJ2-3; D might be TRBD1 (6 bases). The germline V gene encodes CDR1 DFQATT and CDR2 SNEGSKA (reference sequence). V was clipped by 6 bases and J by 1 base, with 8 bases between them. The CDR3 is made up of 12 amino acids. In DNA, the CDR3 is TGCAGTGCGCGGACAGGCACAGATACGCAGTATTTT. Protein: CSARTGTDTQYF.

The chain is built from TRBV5-8 and TRBJ2-7; D is undetermined. This CDR3 has 12 residues. Per germline, CDR1 SGHTS and CDR2 YDEGEE. V lost 5 bases and J 2 bases, leaving 8 bases between the germline ends. CDR3: CASSRPTYEQYF. The CDR3 nucleotides are TGTGCCAGCAGTCGGCCCACCTACGAGCAGTACTTC.

In its sample, this clonotype was seen a few times. The chain couples TRBV14 to TRBJ2-5; D gene ambiguous. Germline V lookup: CDR1 SGHDN, CDR2 FVKESK. The CDR3 runs to 11 residues. Between the trimmed V and J ends, which lost 2 bases and 2 bases, there was a span of 0 bases. This CDR3 reads CASSQQETQYF. Here the CDR3 DNA reads TGTGCCAGCAGCCAACAAGAGACCCAGTACTTC.

This chain connects TRBV28 to TRBJ1-1; TRBD1 might be the D (5 bases). This CDR3 has 16 amino acids. The V end lost 6 bases, the J end lost 10 bases, and 27 bases lay between the germline ends. The germline gives CDR1 MDHEN, CDR2 SYDVKM. CDR3 sequence reads: CASSSTMTDVFTGAFF. DNA of the CDR3: TGTGCCAGCAGCTCGACAATGACAGATGTCTTTACGGGAGCTTTCTTT. The variable domain in full, completed from reference TRBV28 and TRBJ1-1, reads DVKVTQSSRYLVKRTGEKVFLECVQDMDHENMFWYRQDPGLGLRLIYFSYDVKMKEKGDIPEGYSVSREKKERFSLILESASTNQTSMYLCASSSTMTDVFTGAFFGQGTRLTVV.

V is TRBV5-4 and J is TRBJ2-5; no definite D call. The germline V gene has CDR1 SGHNT and CDR2 YYREEE (reference sequence). CDR3 size: 14 residues. The V and J ends lost 1 base and 1 base respectively, with 8 bases between them. CDR3 residues: CASSLYLRQETQYF. Here the CDR3 DNA reads TGTGCCAGCAGCTTGTACTTGCGCCAAGAGACCCAGTACTTC.

This clonotype was observed a few times. The rearrangement joins TRBV27 to TRBJ1-5; 8 bases fit TRBD1. In germline, CDR1 is MNHEY, CDR2 SMNVEV (reference sequence). The CDR3 has 13 amino acids. Trimming at V came to 6 bases and at J to 5 bases, leaving 3 bases not matched to a gene. The CDR3 protein is CASSQGAYQPQHF. The CDR3 region has the DNA TGTGCCAGCAGCCAGGGGGCCTATCAGCCCCAGCATTTT.

V gene TRBV20-1 combines with J gene TRBJ2-7, with D maybe TRBD2 (6 bases). With 0 bases removed from V and 2 bases from J, the gap between germline ends came to 11 bases. In germline, CDR1 is DFQATT, CDR2 SNEGSKA (reference sequence). There are 14 residues in the CDR3. The CDR3 loop is CSARDWRGAYEQYF. The DNA for the CDR3 is TGCAGTGCTAGAGATTGGAGGGGAGCCTACGAGCAGTACTTC.

The J gene is TRBJ2-2, the V gene TRBV19, with a possible D match to TRBD1 (6 bases). Trimming left V 8 bases short and J 4 bases short, with 11 bases between. This CDR3 is 13 amino acids long. Germline V lookup: CDR1 LNHDA, CDR2 SQIVND (reference sequence). The CDR3 loop reads CASRQVATGELFF. The CDR3 coding sequence is TGTGCCAGTCGACAGGTAGCCACCGGGGAGCTGTTTTTT.

There are a few counts of this clonotype. The rearrangement joins TRBV2 to TRBJ1-1; possible D gene TRBD1, 5 bases. V was clipped by 5 bases and J by 1 base, with 11 bases between them. The CDR3 contains 14 residues. CDR1 and CDR2 (germline): SNHLY, FYNNEI. The CDR3 DNA sequence: TGTGCCAGCAGTTCCCGGGGCTGGAACACTGAAGCTTTCTTT. Protein product: CASSSRGWNTEAFF.

This clonotype was detected ten times or more. This chain uses TRBV19 with TRBJ1-1, with D perhaps TRBD1 (6 bases). The V end was cut by 6 bases, the J end by 2 bases, with 19 bases between. CDR3 length: 16 residues. Germline V CDR1 and CDR2: LNHDA, SQIVND (reference sequence). The DNA of the CDR3 is TGTGCCAGTAGCTCGAGCGGGGGCGGATCCAACACTGAAGCTTTCTTT. Translated, it gives CASSSSGGGSNTEAFF.

V gene TRBV24-1 combines with J gene TRBJ1-5; D is possibly TRBD1 (6 bases). V was trimmed by 4 bases and J by 3 bases, leaving 9 bases between them. This CDR3 contains 14 residues. The V gene's germline CDR1 is KGHDR and CDR2 SFDVKD. This CDR3 reads CATSDAGANQPQHF. CDR3 bases: TGTGCCACCAGTGACGCAGGGGCCAATCAGCCCCAGCATTTT.

The sample holds a few counts of this clonotype. The V and J genes are TRBV10-3 and TRBJ2-2; 8 bases are shared with TRBD1. From germline, CDR1 is ENHRY and CDR2 SYGVKD. The CDR3 runs to 14 residues. Losses at the gene ends were 6 bases for V and 2 bases for J; bases not matched to a gene: 2. CDR3 coding DNA: TGTGCCATCAGGGGGACAGGTAACACCGGGGAGCTGTTTTTT. Amino acid sequence: CAIRGTGNTGELFF.

The chain is built from TRBV19 and TRBJ1-5; possibly TRBD1 for D (5 bases). This CDR3 has 11 residues. Germline values: CDR1 LNHDA, CDR2 SQIVND (reference sequence). The CDR3, as DNA: TGTGCGGCAGGGTACGAACAGCCCCAGCATTTT. Protein: CAAGYEQPQHF.

The chain uses TRBV24-1 and TRBJ2-3; no clear D gene. The CDR3 is 11 amino acids. Trimming removed 5 bases at V and 5 bases at J, with 4 bases between. Germline V lookup: CDR1 KGHDR, CDR2 SFDVKD. Here the CDR3 reads CATSGRDTQYF. CDR3 in DNA: TGTGCCACCAGTGGGAGAGATACGCAGTATTTT.

This rearrangement joins TRBV29-1 to TRBJ2-5; 10 bases line up with TRBD1. Germline lookup yields CDR1 SQVTM and CDR2 ANQGSEA. After removal of 3 bases from V and 4 bases from J, the junction contained 8 bases not matched to a gene. CDR3 length: 15 residues. CDR3 bases: TGCAGCGTTGAGGCCGACAGGGGGCGGTCAGAGACCCAGTACTTC. Translation gives CSVEADRGRSETQYF.

The V and J genes are TRBV19 and TRBJ2-1, with TRBD1 identical over 8 bases. CDR1 and CDR2 (germline): LNHDA, SQIVND (reference sequence). Trimming at V came to 6 bases and at J to 6 bases, leaving 10 bases not matched to a gene. CDR3 size: 15 residues. The DNA for the CDR3 is TGTGCCAGTAGGCTTTCCGGGACAGGAAGCAATGAGCAGTTCTTC. Translation gives CASRLSGTGSNEQFF. Complete variable domain (other parts from reference TRBV19 and TRBJ2-1): DGGITQSPKYLFRKEGQNVTLSCEQNLNHDAMYWYRQDPGQGLRLIYYSQIVNDFQKGDIAEGYSVSREKKESFPLTVTSAQKNPTAFYLCASRLSGTGSNEQFFGPGTRLTVL.

The table lists this clonotype with many counts. J is TRBJ2-3 and V is TRBV7-9; D is uncertain. The germline gives CDR1 SEHNR, CDR2 FQNEAQ (reference sequence). Trimming stripped 1 base from V and 0 bases from J, with 2 bases between. The CDR3 loop spans 13 amino acids. The CDR3 bases are TGTGCCAGCAGCTTAGGTAGCACAGATACGCAGTATTTT. Protein product: CASSLGSTDTQYF.

This clonotype was detected many times. V and J are TRBV19 and TRBJ2-7, with 9 positions matching TRBD1. V dropped 6 bases and J dropped 7; count of bases not matched to a gene: 7. Germline V gene lookup returns CDR1 LNHDA and CDR2 SQIVND (reference sequence). The CDR3 has 13 amino acids. The CDR3 loop reads CASRTGGAEEQYF. CDR3 sequence (DNA): TGTGCCAGTAGAACAGGGGGCGCGGAAGAGCAGTACTTC.

V and J are TRBV15 and TRBJ2-7, with 8 bases identical to TRBD1. Unmatched junction bases numbered 5, after V lost 4 bases and J lost 3 bases. The CDR3 loop spans 14 amino acids. The germline V gene has CDR1 LNHNV and CDR2 YYDKDF (reference sequence). CDR3 sequence reads: CATSTRTGRYEQYF. The CDR3 nucleotides read TGTGCCACCAGCACACGGACAGGGCGCTACGAGCAGTACTTC.

The chain links TRBV20-1 to TRBJ2-7; TRBD1 matches 7 bases. V shed 4 bases, J shed 0 bases, and the junction held 6 bases outside the gene matches. The CDR3 contains 14 residues. CDR1 and CDR2 (germline): DFQATT, SNEGSKA (reference sequence). This chain's CDR3 is CSATRTGFSYEQYF. Here the CDR3 DNA reads TGCAGTGCTACCCGGACAGGTTTCTCCTACGAGCAGTACTTC.

This clonotype was counted many times. The V and J genes are TRBV12-3 or TRBV12-4 and TRBJ1-2; D remains unclear. This CDR3 comprises 16 residues. The V and J ends lost 5 bases and 6 bases respectively, with 22 bases between them. The CDR3 DNA is TGTGCCAGCAGTCTCATCCCAGGTCTGGGAAGAAATGGCTACACCTTC. It encodes CASSLIPGLGRNGYTF.

This clonotype was detected ten times or more. The rearrangement joins TRBV2 to TRBJ2-7, with TRBD2 matching over 9 bases. The length of the CDR3 is 14 residues. Germline CDR1 and CDR2: SNHLY and FYNNEI. J was trimmed by 6 bases and V by 3 bases; bases with no gene match: 6. CDR3 protein: CASSEAGGPTEQYF. CDR3 DNA sequence: TGTGCCAGCAGTGAGGCGGGAGGGCCTACCGAGCAGTACTTC.

The chain recombines TRBV6-5 with TRBJ2-7; TRBD1 matches 8 bases. The V and J ends lost 7 bases and 4 bases, in that order; junction bases with no gene match: 9. The germline gives CDR1 MNHEY, CDR2 SVGAGI. This CDR3 comprises 14 residues. CDR3 amino acids: CASTWTGTKYEQYF. In nucleotides, the CDR3 is TGTGCCAGCACTTGGACAGGGACCAAGTACGAGCAGTACTTC.

V is TRBV20-1 and J is TRBJ2-1; TRBD2 is a possible D gene (5 bases). Germline V gene lookup returns CDR1 DFQATT and CDR2 SNEGSKA (reference sequence). Deletions cut 1 base from V and 7 bases from J, with 17 bases between. The CDR3 is made up of 15 amino acids. The CDR3 sequence: CSARGAGRTQNEQFF. In DNA, the CDR3 is TGCAGTGCTAGAGGGGCCGGACGGACTCAAAATGAGCAGTTCTTC.

This clonotype was detected many times. V gene TRBV13 combines with J gene TRBJ2-1; the match to TRBD2 covers 7 bases. This CDR3 has 15 amino acids. Trimming removed 3 bases from V and 0 bases from J; junction bases left unmatched: 2. Germline loops: CDR1 PRHDT, CDR2 FYEKMQ (reference sequence). CDR3 DNA: TGTGCCAGCAGCTTGCGGGGGAGCTCCTACAATGAGCAGTTCTTC. It translates to CASSLRGSSYNEQFF.